This T cell receptor (beta chain) was captured by sequencing in a study of blood T cell repertoires in COVID-19. Repertoires were generated with immunoSEQ multiplex PCR, while TCRdb's copy carries only in-frame clones and drops some. The sample shows about 160,000 clones, roughly 83% of them seen only once. What was sequenced was peripheral blood. This TCR derives from a woman in her sixties with acute or convalescent COVID-19.

The DNA of the CDR3 is TGTGCCAGCAGCAAAGAGAGGCCTAGCGGGGGACCAGACAATCAACAATACAATGAGCAGTTCTTC. Translated: CASSKERPSGGPDNQQYNEQFF. This chain links TRBV21-1 with TRBJ2-1; the table's D gene call, TRBD2, was not cross checked with the DNA. TRBV21-1 corresponds to a pseudogene. The CDR3 has 22 amino acids.